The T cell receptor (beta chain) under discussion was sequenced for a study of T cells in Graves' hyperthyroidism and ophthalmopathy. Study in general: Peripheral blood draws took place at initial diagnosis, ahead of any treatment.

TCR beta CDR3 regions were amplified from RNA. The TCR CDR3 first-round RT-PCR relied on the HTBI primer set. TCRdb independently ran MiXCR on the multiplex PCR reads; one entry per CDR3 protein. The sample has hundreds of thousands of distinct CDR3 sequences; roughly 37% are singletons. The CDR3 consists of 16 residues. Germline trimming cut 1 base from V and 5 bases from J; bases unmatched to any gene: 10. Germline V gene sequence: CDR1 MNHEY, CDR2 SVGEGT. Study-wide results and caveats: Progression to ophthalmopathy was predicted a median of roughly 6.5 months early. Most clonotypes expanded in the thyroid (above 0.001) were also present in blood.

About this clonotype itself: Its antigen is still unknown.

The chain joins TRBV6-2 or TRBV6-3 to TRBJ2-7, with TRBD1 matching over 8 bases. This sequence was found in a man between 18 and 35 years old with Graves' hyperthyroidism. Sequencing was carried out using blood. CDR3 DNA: TGTGCCAGCAGTTACTTCCTGGACAGGGTGGGCGACGAGCAGTACTTC. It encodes CASSYFLDRVGDEQYF.